This T cell receptor (beta chain) came from a study of T cell changes during pregnancy in multiple sclerosis. Profiling relied on immunoSEQ multiplex PCR, and the TCRdb table lists in-frame clones only, not all of them. This sample has about 53,000 clones; roughly 89% occur once, and the top ten carry under 6.5%. The germline gives CDR1 MNHEY, CDR2 SMNVEV (reference sequence). J was trimmed by 4 bases and V by 5 bases; bases with no gene match: 12. CDR3 length: 17 residues. The source was peripheral blood, collected after pregnancy. The chain joins TRBV27 to TRBJ2-7, with 12 bases that match TRBD2. This sequence originates from a female donor in good health, enrolled as a control in a pregnancy study. DNA of the CDR3: TGTGCCAGCAGTCCTCCCGGACTAGCGGGACCGAGATACGAGCAGTACTTC. Translation: CASSPPGLAGPRYEQYF.